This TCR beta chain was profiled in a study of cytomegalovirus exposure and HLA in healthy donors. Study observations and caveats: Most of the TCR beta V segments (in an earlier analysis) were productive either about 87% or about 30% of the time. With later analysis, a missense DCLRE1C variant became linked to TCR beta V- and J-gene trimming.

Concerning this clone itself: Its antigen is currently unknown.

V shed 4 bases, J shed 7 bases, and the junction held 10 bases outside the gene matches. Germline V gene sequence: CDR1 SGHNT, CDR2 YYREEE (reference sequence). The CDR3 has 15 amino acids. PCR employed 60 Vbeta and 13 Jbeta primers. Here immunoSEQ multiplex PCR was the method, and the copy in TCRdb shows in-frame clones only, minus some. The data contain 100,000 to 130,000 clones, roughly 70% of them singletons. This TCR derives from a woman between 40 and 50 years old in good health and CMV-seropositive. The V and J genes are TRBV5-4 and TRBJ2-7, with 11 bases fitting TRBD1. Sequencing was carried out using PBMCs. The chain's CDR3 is CASSIRDRGNDEQYF. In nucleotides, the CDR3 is TGTGCCAGCAGCATCCGGGACAGGGGGAATGATGAGCAGTACTTC.